Below, 22 T cell receptor beta chains from the same sample are listed, as sequenced in a study of somatic mutations in cytotoxic T cells in rheumatoid arthritis. Only in-frame clones appear in the TCRdb table, and some are missing; sequencing was by immunoSEQ multiplex PCR. This sample carries 10,000 or so clones, around 80% of them seen once, and the ten largest clones take roughly 19%. Material for sequencing was CD8+ T cells sorted from blood. The receptor source for this set is a woman aged 45-65 years in good health.

This clone was counted a few times. This chain connects TRBV4-3 to TRBJ1-2; no reliable D call. The CDR3 is 14 residues long. With 1 base removed from V and 3 bases from J, the gap between germline ends came to 9 bases. In germline, CDR1 is LGHNA, CDR2 YSLEER. CDR3 sequence (DNA): TGCGCCAGCAGCCAAGGCGGGCTATACTATGGCTACACCTTC. Its protein product is CASSQGGLYYGYTF.

The J gene is TRBJ2-3, the V gene TRBV25-1; D ambiguous. Germline values: CDR1 MGHDK, CDR2 SYGVNS. CDR3 length equals 12 residues. V shed 5 bases and J shed 3 bases, with 6 bases lying between them. CDR3 nucleotide sequence: TGTGCCAGCAGTAGCCGGACAGATACGCAGTATTTT. Encoded protein: CASSSRTDTQYF.

This chain uses TRBV2 with TRBJ2-1, with D possibly being TRBD2 (6 bases). V dropped 6 bases and J dropped 6 bases, with 9 bases sitting between them. The CDR3 has 12 amino acids. CDR1 is SNHLY and CDR2 is FYNNEI in the germline V gene. CDR3 residues: CASRVSGNEQFF. DNA of the CDR3: TGTGCCAGCAGGGTTAGCGGCAATGAGCAGTTCTTC.

The V gene is TRBV6-6, the J gene TRBJ1-5; no clear D gene. The germline V gene has CDR1 MNHNY and CDR2 SVGAGI (reference sequence). V lost 2 bases and J 1 base, leaving 9 bases between the germline ends. This CDR3 contains 15 residues. In DNA, the CDR3 is TGTGCCAGCAGTTACGGCGGGGAGAGCAATCAGCCCCAGCATTTT. Translation: CASSYGGESNQPQHF.

The chain has TRBV9 and TRBJ2-3; D might be TRBD2 (7 bases). Trimming removed 0 bases at V and 2 bases at J, with 16 bases between. CDR3 length equals 17 residues. Germline V lookup: CDR1 SGDLS, CDR2 YYNGEE. The CDR3 DNA follows: TGTGCCAGCAGCGTAGAGGGAGGGGGGGGCCCCACAGATACGCAGTATTTT. Residues: CASSVEGGGGPTDTQYF.

This chain connects TRBV21-1 to TRBJ1-2; no check of the table's D call, TRBD1, against the DNA was made. TRBV21-1 is deemed a pseudogene. The CDR3 loop spans 16 amino acids. The CDR3 spells CASRRCLQGVAYGYTF. The CDR3 DNA reads TGTGCCAGCAGGCGGTGTTTACAGGGAGTCGCATATGGCTACACCTTC.

This clone was recorded once. V and J are TRBV19 and TRBJ2-5; D remains ambiguous. Germline V lookup: CDR1 LNHDA, CDR2 SQIVND (reference sequence). V shed 4 bases and J shed 0 bases, with 9 bases lying between them. The CDR3 runs 14 residues. The CDR3 DNA sequence: TGTGCCAGTAGTAATACAGTGTACCAAGAGACCCAGTACTTC. It yields the protein CASSNTVYQETQYF.

The CDR3 DNA is TGCGCCAGCAGCTTGGGGGGCTACTACGAGCAGTACTTC. Protein sequence: CASSLGGYYEQYF. The V and J genes are TRBV5-1 and TRBJ2-7; the D gene is possibly TRBD1 (5 bases). The CDR3 has 13 residues. The V end was cut by 0 bases, the J end by 3 bases, with 7 bases between. Germline V gene lookup returns CDR1 SGHRS and CDR2 YFSETQ.

This chain joins TRBV19 and TRBJ1-6; no definite D call. The CDR3 has 14 amino acids. Trimming removed 6 bases from V and 6 bases from J, with 12 bases in between. Germline-derived CDR1 and CDR2 are LNHDA and SQIVND (reference sequence). The CDR3 region is CASRTLRGNSPLHF. In DNA, the CDR3 is TGTGCCAGTAGGACCCTCCGGGGTAATTCACCCCTCCACTTT.

The rearrangement joins TRBV5-1 to TRBJ2-7; perhaps TRBD2 as D (5 bases). Trimming removed 0 bases at V and 0 bases at J, with 7 bases between. Germline assignment: CDR1 SGHRS and CDR2 YFSETQ. This CDR3 spans 14 amino acids. In DNA form, the CDR3 reads TGCGCCAGCAGCTTGGGAGGGAGCTCCTACGAGCAGTACTTC. Residues: CASSLGGSSYEQYF.

The rearrangement links TRBV19 to TRBJ2-6; weak D call: TRBD1 (5 bases). Germline V gene data show CDR1 as LNHDA and CDR2 as SQIVND (reference sequence). CDR3 length: 16 residues. Between the trimmed V and J ends, which lost 3 bases and 0 bases, there was a span of 9 bases. The CDR3 sequence: CASSMIRDSGANVLTF. CDR3 sequence (DNA): TGTGCCAGTAGTATGATCAGGGACTCTGGGGCCAACGTCCTGACTTTC.

This clone is a singleton in its sample. CDR3 nucleotides: TGTGCCACCACGGTCTGGGGGCAGGACGGGGAGCTGTTTTTT. The encoded protein is CATTVWGQDGELFF. The V call is TRBV15, the J call TRBJ2-2; D possibly corresponds to TRBD1 (6 bases). The CDR3 totals 14 residues. Germline V lookup: CDR1 LNHNV, CDR2 YYDKDF (reference sequence). V was trimmed by 7 bases and J by 7 bases, leaving 16 bases between them.

V is TRBV5-6 and J is TRBJ2-7, with 8 bases matching TRBD2. Germline CDR1 is SGHDT and CDR2 is YYEEEE. The CDR3 contains 16 residues. Trimming took 1 base from V and 3 from J; bases not matched to a gene: 9. The CDR3 sequence is CASSLRLAGLHYEQYF. CDR3 bases: TGTGCCAGCAGCTTGAGGTTAGCGGGACTACACTACGAGCAGTACTTC.

V is TRBV27 and J is TRBJ2-7; 8 bases align to TRBD1. The CDR3 consists of 14 residues. Germline CDR1 MNHEY, CDR2 SMNVEV (reference sequence). After removal of 6 bases from V and 4 bases from J, the junction contained 8 bases not matched to a gene. The CDR3 region has the DNA TGTGCCAGCAGCGGGGGACAGGATAATTACGAGCAGTACTTC. Its protein is CASSGGQDNYEQYF.

About this clone itself: The likely explanation is a read error, given a far larger clone one base away. The J gene is TRBJ2-1, the V gene TRBV4-2, with unresolved D. CDR3 length: 14 amino acids. Per germline, CDR1 LGHNA and CDR2 YNFKEQ. The CDR3 sequence is CASSQGTSFNEQFF. DNA for the CDR3: TGTGCCAGCAGCCAGGGCACCTCCTTCAATGAGCAGTTCTTC.

The rearrangement uses TRBV5-6 and TRBJ1-2, with a weak D call TRBD1 (5 bases). V gave up 4 bases and J gave up 4 bases, with 17 bases separating them. The CDR3 extends over 15 amino acids. Germline CDR1 and CDR2: SGHDT and YYEEEE. The CDR3 protein is CASSTTGEKFYGYTF. The CDR3 nucleotides read TGTGCCAGCAGCACAACGGGGGAAAAATTCTATGGCTACACCTTC.

In this sample, this clone turned up a few times. V and J are TRBV29-1 and TRBJ2-7, with a weak D call TRBD2 (6 bases). There are 11 residues in the CDR3. The V end was cut by 6 bases, the J end by 7 bases, with 13 bases between. The V gene's germline CDR1 is SQVTM and CDR2 ANQGSEA. CDR3 protein: CSVEIRGEQYF. The DNA of the CDR3 is TGCAGCGTCGAGATCCGGGGGGAGCAGTACTTC.

This clone was counted a few times. J is TRBJ2-2 and V is TRBV25-1, with D perhaps TRBD2 (5 bases). The germline V and J ends were trimmed by 1 base and 3 bases, with 6 bases remaining between them. CDR1 and CDR2 (germline): MGHDK, SYGVNS. The CDR3 is 14 residues long. CDR3 sequence: CASSELRDTGELFF. The CDR3 DNA is TGTGCCAGCAGTGAATTGAGGGACACCGGGGAGCTGTTTTTT. Filled out from reference TRBV25-1 and TRBJ2-2, the complete variable domain reads EADIYQTPRYLVIGTGKKITLECSQTMGHDKMYWYQQDPGMELHLIHYSYGVNSTEKGDLSSESTVSRIRTEHFPLTLESARPSHTSQYLCASSELRDTGELFFGEGSRLTVL.

The chain has TRBV14 and TRBJ1-2, with 8 bases fitting TRBD1. Germline V gene data show CDR1 as SGHDN and CDR2 as FVKESK. The junction had 4 bases not matched to a gene; V was cut back by 2 bases and J by 8 bases. The length of the CDR3 is 13 residues. The CDR3 region has the DNA TGTGCCAGCAGCCAATTGACAGGGGTAGGCTACACCTTC. It codes for CASSQLTGVGYTF.

The V call is TRBV9, the J call TRBJ1-1; 10 bases are shared with TRBD1. Trimming cost V 4 bases and J 4 bases; bases outside gene matches: 7. The CDR3 sequence is 15 residues long. The germline V gene encodes CDR1 SGDLS and CDR2 YYNGEE. The CDR3 DNA sequence: TGTGCCAGCAGCTCCCGGGACAGGGGAGGCACTGAAGCTTTCTTT. Its translation is CASSSRDRGGTEAFF.

J is TRBJ2-7 and V is TRBV6-6, with TRBD2 as a possible D gene (7 bases). The CDR3 is made up of 15 amino acids. Germline V gene sequence: CDR1 MNHNY, CDR2 SVGAGI (reference sequence). V was pared by 1 base and J by 3 bases, with 13 bases between. CDR3 coding DNA: TGTGCCAGCAGTTACTGGGGGGGGCTGGACTACGAGCAGTACTTC. Translated, it gives CASSYWGGLDYEQYF.

This clone was seen more than once but under ten times. The V and J genes are TRBV7-9 and TRBJ2-7; a possible D gene is TRBD2 (5 bases). The germline V gene has CDR1 SEHNR and CDR2 FQNEAQ (reference sequence). Trimming left V 5 bases short and J 3 bases short, with 11 bases between. The CDR3 runs to 13 residues. The CDR3 loop reads CASSPPRGYEQYF. In DNA, the CDR3 is TGTGCCAGCAGCCCCCCTCGGGGCTACGAGCAGTACTTC.